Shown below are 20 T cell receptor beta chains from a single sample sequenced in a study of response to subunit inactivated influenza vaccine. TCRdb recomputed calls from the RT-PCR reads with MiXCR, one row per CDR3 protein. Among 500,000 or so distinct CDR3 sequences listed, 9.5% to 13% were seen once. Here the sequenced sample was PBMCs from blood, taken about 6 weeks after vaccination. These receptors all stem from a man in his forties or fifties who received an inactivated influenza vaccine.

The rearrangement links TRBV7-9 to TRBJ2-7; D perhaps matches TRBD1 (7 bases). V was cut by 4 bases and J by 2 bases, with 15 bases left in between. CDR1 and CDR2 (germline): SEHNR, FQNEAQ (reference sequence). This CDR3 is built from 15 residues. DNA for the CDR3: TGTGCCAGCAGCTCCAGACAGGGACTCCCCTACGAGCAGTACTTC. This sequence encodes CASSSRQGLPYEQYF. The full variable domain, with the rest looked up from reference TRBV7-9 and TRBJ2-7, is DTGVSQNPRHKITKRGQNVTFRCDPISEHNRLYWYRQTLGQGPEFLTYFQNEAQLEKSRLLSDRFSAERPKGSFSTLEIQRTEQGDSAMYLCASSSRQGLPYEQYFGPGTRLTVT.

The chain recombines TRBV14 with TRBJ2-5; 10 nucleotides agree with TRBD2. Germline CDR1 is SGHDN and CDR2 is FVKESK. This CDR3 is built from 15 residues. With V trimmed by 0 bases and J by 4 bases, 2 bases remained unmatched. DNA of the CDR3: TGTGCCAGCAGCCAAGATCTAGCGGGAGCAGAGACCCAGTACTTC. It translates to CASSQDLAGAETQYF.

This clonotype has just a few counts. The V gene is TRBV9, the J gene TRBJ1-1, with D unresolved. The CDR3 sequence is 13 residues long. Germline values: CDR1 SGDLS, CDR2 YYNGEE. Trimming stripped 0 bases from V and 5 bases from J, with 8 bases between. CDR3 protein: CASSVGGRTEAFF. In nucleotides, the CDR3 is TGTGCCAGCAGCGTAGGGGGTCGGACTGAAGCTTTCTTT. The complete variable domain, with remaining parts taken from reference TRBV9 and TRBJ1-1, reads DSGVTQTPKHLITATGQRVTLRCSPRSGDLSVYWYQQSLDQGLQFLIQYYNGEERAKGNILERFSAQQFPDLHSELNLSSLELGDSALYFCASSVGGRTEAFFGQGTRLTVV.

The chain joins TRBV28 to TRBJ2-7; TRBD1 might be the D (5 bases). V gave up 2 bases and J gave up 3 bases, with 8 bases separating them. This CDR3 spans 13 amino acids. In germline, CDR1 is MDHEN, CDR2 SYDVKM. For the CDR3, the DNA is TGTGCCAGCAGTTTAAAGCAGGGCTACGAGCAGTACTTC. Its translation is CASSLKQGYEQYF.

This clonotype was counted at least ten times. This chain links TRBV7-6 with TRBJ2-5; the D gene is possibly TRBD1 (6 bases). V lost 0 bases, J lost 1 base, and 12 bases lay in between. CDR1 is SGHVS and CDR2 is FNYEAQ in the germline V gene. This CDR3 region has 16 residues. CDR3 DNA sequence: TGTGCCAGCAGCTTAGCGGGACACTTAATCCAAGAGACCCAGTACTTC. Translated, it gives CASSLAGHLIQETQYF. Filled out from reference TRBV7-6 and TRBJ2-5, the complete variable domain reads GAGVSQSPRYKVTKRGQDVALRCDPISGHVSLYWYRQALGQGPEFLTYFNYEAQQDKSGLPNDRFSAERPEGSISTLTIQRTEQRDSAMYRCASSLAGHLIQETQYFGPGTRLLVL.

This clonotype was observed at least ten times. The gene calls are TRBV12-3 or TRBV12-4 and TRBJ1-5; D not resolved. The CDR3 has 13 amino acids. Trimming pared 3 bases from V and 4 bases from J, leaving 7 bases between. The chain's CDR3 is CASSFRGNQPQHF. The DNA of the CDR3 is TGTGCCAGCAGTTTCCGGGGAAATCAGCCCCAGCATTTT.

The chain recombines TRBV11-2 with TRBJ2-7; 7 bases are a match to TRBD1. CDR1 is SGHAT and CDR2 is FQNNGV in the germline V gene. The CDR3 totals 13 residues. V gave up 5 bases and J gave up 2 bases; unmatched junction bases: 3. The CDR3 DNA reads TGTGCCAGCAGCGCCGACAGGGCCTACGAGCAGTACTTC. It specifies CASSADRAYEQYF.

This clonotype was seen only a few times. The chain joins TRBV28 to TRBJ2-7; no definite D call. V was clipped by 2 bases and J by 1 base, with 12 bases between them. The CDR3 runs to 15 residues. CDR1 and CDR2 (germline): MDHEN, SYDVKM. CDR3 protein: CASSLGINLSYEQYF. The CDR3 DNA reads TGTGCCAGCAGTTTAGGGATAAACCTATCCTACGAGCAGTACTTC.

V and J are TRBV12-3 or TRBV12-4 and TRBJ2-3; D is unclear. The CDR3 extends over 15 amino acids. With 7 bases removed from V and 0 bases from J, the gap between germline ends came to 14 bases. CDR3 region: CASTMTEASTDTQYF. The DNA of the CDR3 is TGTGCCAGCACAATGACTGAGGCTAGCACAGATACGCAGTATTTT.

CDR3 sequence (DNA): TGCAGCGTTCAGAGTCCTAATGAAAAACTGTTTTTT. The encoded protein is CSVQSPNEKLFF. The genes are TRBV29-1 and TRBJ1-4, with D uncertain. V was clipped by 5 bases and J by 3 bases, with 7 bases between them. The CDR3 has 12 residues. The germline CDR1 and CDR2 sequences are SQVTM and ANQGSEA.

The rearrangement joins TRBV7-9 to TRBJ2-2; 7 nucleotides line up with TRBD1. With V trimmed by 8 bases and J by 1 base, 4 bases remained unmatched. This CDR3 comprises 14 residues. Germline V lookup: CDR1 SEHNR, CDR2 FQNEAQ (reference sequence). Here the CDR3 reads CASGGQENTGELFF. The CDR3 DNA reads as TGTGCCAGCGGTGGACAGGAGAACACCGGGGAGCTGTTTTTT.

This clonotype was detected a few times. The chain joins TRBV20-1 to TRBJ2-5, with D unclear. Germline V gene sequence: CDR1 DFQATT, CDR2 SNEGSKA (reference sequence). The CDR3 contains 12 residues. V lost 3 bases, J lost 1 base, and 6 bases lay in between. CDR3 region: CSASGIQETQYF. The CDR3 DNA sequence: TGCAGTGCTAGTGGGATCCAAGAGACCCAGTACTTC.

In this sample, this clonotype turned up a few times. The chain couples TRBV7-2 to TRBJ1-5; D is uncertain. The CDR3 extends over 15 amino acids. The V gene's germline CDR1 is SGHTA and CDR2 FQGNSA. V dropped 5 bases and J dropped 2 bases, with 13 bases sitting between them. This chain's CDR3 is CASSKQISGNQPQHF. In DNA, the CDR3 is TGTGCCAGCAGCAAACAGATCTCGGGCAATCAGCCCCAGCATTTT. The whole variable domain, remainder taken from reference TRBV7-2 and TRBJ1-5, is GAGVSQSPSNKVTEKGKDVELRCDPISGHTALYWYRQSLGQGLEFLIYFQGNSAPDKSGLPSDRFSAERTGGSVSTLTIQRTQQEDSAVYLCASSKQISGNQPQHFGDGTRLSIL.

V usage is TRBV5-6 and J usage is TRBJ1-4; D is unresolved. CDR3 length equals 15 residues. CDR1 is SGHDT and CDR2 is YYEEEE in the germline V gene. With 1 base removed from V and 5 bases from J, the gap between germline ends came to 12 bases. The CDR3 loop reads CASSLLGPENEKLFF. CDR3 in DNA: TGTGCCAGCAGCTTGCTTGGGCCAGAGAATGAAAAACTGTTTTTT.

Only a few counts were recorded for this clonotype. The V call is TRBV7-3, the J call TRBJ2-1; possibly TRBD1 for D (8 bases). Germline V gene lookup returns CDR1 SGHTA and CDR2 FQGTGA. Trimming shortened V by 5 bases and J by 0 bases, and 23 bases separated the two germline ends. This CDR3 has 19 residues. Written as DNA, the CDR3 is TGTGCCAGCAGCCTATCAGGGGGCAGCGGGGATAGCTCCTACAATGAGCAGTTCTTC. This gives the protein CASSLSGGSGDSSYNEQFF.

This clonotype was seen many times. The CDR3 region has the DNA TGCGCCAGCAGCTGGAGCGGGCCCCAAGAGACCCAGTACTTC. Translating gives CASSWSGPQETQYF. The gene calls are TRBV5-1 and TRBJ2-5; D is perhaps TRBD2 (6 bases). Trimming removed 3 bases from V and 1 base from J, with 10 bases in between. This CDR3 region has 14 residues. CDR1 SGHRS and CDR2 YFSETQ come from the germline V gene. Full variable domain (outside the CDR3, taken from reference TRBV5-1 and TRBJ2-5): KAGVTQTPRYLIKTRGQQVTLSCSPISGHRSVSWYQQTPGQGLQFLFEYFSETQRNKGNFPGRFSGRQFSNSRSEMNVSTLELGDSALYLCASSWSGPQETQYFGPGTRLLVL.

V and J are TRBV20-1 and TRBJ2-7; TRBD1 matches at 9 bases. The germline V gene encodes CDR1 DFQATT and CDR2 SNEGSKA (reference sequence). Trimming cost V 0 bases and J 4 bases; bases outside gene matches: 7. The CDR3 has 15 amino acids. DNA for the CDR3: TGCAGTGCTAGAGATGTCGGGACAGGGACTTACGAGCAGTACTTC. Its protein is CSARDVGTGTYEQYF.

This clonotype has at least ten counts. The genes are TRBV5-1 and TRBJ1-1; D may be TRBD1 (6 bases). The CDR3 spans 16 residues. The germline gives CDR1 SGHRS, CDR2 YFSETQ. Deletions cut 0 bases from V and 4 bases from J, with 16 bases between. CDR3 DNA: TGCGCCAGCAGCTTGGGAACAGGGTTTGAAGGCACTGAAGCTTTCTTT. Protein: CASSLGTGFEGTEAFF.

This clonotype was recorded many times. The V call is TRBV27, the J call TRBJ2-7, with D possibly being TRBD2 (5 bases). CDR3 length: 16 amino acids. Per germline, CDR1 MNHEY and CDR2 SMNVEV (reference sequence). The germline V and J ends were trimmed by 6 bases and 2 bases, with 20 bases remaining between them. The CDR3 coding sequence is TGTGCCAGCAGCTCACTCTGGGCGGGTGCCCCCTACGAGCAGTACTTC. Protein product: CASSSLWAGAPYEQYF.

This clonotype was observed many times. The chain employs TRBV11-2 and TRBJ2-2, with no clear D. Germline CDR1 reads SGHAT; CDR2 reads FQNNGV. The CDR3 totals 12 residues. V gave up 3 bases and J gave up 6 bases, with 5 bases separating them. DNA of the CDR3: TGTGCCAGCAGCTTGAAACCCGGGGAGCTGTTTTTT. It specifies CASSLKPGELFF. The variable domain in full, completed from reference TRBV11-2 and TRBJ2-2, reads EAGVAQSPRYKIIEKRQSVAFWCNPISGHATLYWYQQILGQGPKLLIQFQNNGVVDDSQLPKDRFSAERLKGVDSTLKIQPAKLEDSAVYLCASSLKPGELFFGEGSRLTVL.